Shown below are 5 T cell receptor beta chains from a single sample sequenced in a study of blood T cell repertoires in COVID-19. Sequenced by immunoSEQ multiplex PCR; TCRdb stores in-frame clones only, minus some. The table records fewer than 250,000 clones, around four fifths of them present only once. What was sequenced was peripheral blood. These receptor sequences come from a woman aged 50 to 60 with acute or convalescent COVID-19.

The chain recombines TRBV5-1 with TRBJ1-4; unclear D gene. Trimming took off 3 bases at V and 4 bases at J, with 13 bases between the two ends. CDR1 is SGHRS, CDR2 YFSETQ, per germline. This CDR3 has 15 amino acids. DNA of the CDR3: TGCGCCAGCAGCTCACCGGAGTTGGGTAATGAAAAACTGTTTTTT. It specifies CASSSPELGNEKLFF.

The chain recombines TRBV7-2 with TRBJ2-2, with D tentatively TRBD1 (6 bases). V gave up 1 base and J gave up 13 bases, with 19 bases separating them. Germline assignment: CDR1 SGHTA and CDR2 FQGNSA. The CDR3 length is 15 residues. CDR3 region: CASSLDPQGAGVLFF. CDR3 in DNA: TGTGCCAGCAGCTTAGACCCACAGGGAGCTGGAGTGCTGTTTTTT. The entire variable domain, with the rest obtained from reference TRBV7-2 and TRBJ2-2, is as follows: GAGVSQSPSNKVTEKGKDVELRCDPISGHTALYWYRQSLGQGLEFLIYFQGNSAPDKSGLPSDRFSAERTGGSVSTLTIQRTQQEDSAVYLCASSLDPQGAGVLFFGEGSRLTVL.

The CDR3 region has the DNA TGTGCCAGCAGCCGGGAACGAACAGGGTCCTACGAGCAGTACTTC. Its translation is CASSRERTGSYEQYF. V gene TRBV4-2 combines with J gene TRBJ2-7; possibly TRBD1 for D (6 bases). Germline lookup yields CDR1 LGHNA and CDR2 YNFKEQ. V was clipped by 4 bases and J by 1 base, with 14 bases between them. CDR3 length: 15 residues.

CDR3: CASSLERTGKNSNQPQHF. CDR3 DNA: TGTGCCAGCAGTCTGGAGCGTACAGGGAAGAATAGCAATCAGCCCCAGCATTTT. The V call is TRBV5-5, the J call TRBJ1-5; D perhaps matches TRBD1 (6 bases). Deletions cut 5 bases from V and 0 bases from J, with 21 bases between. The CDR3 has 18 residues. Germline loops: CDR1 SGHKS, CDR2 YYEKEE (reference sequence).

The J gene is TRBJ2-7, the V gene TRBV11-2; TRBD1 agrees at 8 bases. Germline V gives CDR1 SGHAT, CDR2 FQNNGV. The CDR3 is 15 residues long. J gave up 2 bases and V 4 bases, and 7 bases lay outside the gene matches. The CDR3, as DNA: TGTGCCAGCAGCTGGGGCGGACAGGGCCCCTACGAGCAGTACTTC. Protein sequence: CASSWGGQGPYEQYF. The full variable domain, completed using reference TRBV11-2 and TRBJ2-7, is EAGVAQSPRYKIIEKRQSVAFWCNPISGHATLYWYQQILGQGPKLLIQFQNNGVVDDSQLPKDRFSAERLKGVDSTLKIQPAKLEDSAVYLCASSWGGQGPYEQYFGPGTRLTVT.